The next 25 T cell receptor beta chains were all read from a single sample in a study of blood T cell repertoires in COVID-19. This table comes from immunoSEQ multiplex PCR, and its TCRdb copy is limited to in-frame clones, with some not included. Altogether roughly 78,000 clones are present, roughly 86% being singletons, with the ten largest covering around 1.9%. Sequenced material: peripheral blood. The receptor source for this set is a woman aged 60 to 75 with acute or convalescent COVID-19.

CDR3 sequence: CAPGGHPFYEQYF. CDR3 nucleotides: TGTGCTCCTGGGGGACATCCCTTTTACGAGCAGTACTTC. The chain employs TRBV21-1 and TRBJ2-7; the table's D call, TRBD1, has no DNA check behind it. TRBV21-1 is recorded as a pseudogene. CDR3 size: 13 residues.

The rearrangement joins TRBV19 to TRBJ1-1, with 8 bases fitting TRBD1. Germline trimming cut 5 bases from V and 0 bases from J; bases unmatched to any gene: 8. The length of the CDR3 is 16 residues. The germline V gene encodes CDR1 LNHDA and CDR2 SQIVND (reference sequence). Written as DNA, the CDR3 is TGTGCCAGTAGTGACTACAGGGGGACCATGAACACTGAAGCTTTCTTT. Protein product: CASSDYRGTMNTEAFF.

The chain has TRBV7-2 and TRBJ1-2; D is perhaps TRBD1 (6 bases). Germline CDR1 and CDR2: SGHTA and FQGNSA. The CDR3 contains 15 residues. Trimming left V 4 bases short and J 8 bases short, with 20 bases between. The CDR3 here is CASSSGPQGSGGYTF. In DNA form, the CDR3 reads TGTGCCAGCAGCTCGGGACCACAGGGTTCGGGGGGCTACACCTTC.

The chain links TRBV30 to TRBJ2-1, with D possibly matching TRBD2 (7 bases). V was cut by 4 bases and J by 7 bases, with 23 bases left in between. The CDR3 has 16 amino acids. The V gene's germline CDR1 is GTSNPN and CDR2 SVGIG (reference sequence). CDR3 nucleotide sequence: TGTGCCTGGACCACCTGGTCGGGGGGCGCGTCTAATGAGCAGTTCTTC. Residues: CAWTTWSGGASNEQFF. The full variable domain, rest sourced from reference TRBV30 and TRBJ2-1, is SQTIHQWPATLVQPVGSPLSLECTVEGTSNPNLYWYRQAAGRGLQLLFYSVGIGQISSEVPQNLSASRPQDRQFILSSKKLLLSDSGFYLCAWTTWSGGASNEQFFGPGTRLTVL.

The chain employs TRBV5-1 and TRBJ1-3; no reliable D call. Germline V CDR1 and CDR2: SGHRS, YFSETQ. The CDR3 has 16 amino acids. The germline V and J ends were trimmed by 0 bases and 0 bases, with 10 bases remaining between them. CDR3 nucleotide sequence: TGCGCCAGCAGCTTGGCCGGGGAGAGCTCTGGAAACACCATATATTTT. As protein: CASSLAGESSGNTIYF. Full variable domain (rest looked up from reference TRBV5-1 and TRBJ1-3): KAGVTQTPRYLIKTRGQQVTLSCSPISGHRSVSWYQQTPGQGLQFLFEYFSETQRNKGNFPGRFSGRQFSNSRSEMNVSTLELGDSALYLCASSLAGESSGNTIYFGEGSWLTVV.

This chain joins TRBV28 and TRBJ2-3; D might be TRBD2 (5 bases). The CDR3 extends over 12 amino acids. Germline V gene data show CDR1 as MDHEN and CDR2 as SYDVKM. Trimming took 5 bases from V and 8 from J, leaving 11 bases between them. The CDR3 coding sequence is TGTGCCAGCAGTGTAGCGTTCGGTACGCAGTATTTT. Amino acids: CASSVAFGTQYF.

This chain links TRBV12-3 or TRBV12-4 with TRBJ2-3; no clear D. CDR3 length: 13 residues. The ends were cut back, 5 bases at V and 4 bases at J, with 10 bases in the middle. CDR3 residues: CASSIARSDTQYF. The CDR3 coding sequence is TGTGCCAGCAGTATCGCCCGGTCAGATACGCAGTATTTT.

The chain combines TRBV5-6 with TRBJ1-1; D possibly corresponds to TRBD1 (6 bases). The germline CDR1 and CDR2 sequences are SGHDT and YYEEEE. CDR3 length: 18 amino acids. With 1 base removed from V and 3 bases from J, the gap between germline ends came to 22 bases. The DNA of the CDR3 is TGTGCCAGCAGCTTGTTGGCCCGCCGCAGGGGCGGGTACACTGAAGCTTTCTTT. It codes for CASSLLARRRGGYTEAFF.

The chain uses TRBV29-1 and TRBJ1-1; D unresolved. CDR1 is SQVTM and CDR2 is ANQGSEA in the germline V gene. V shed 5 bases and J shed 7 bases, with 11 bases lying between them. This CDR3 comprises 11 residues. CDR3 sequence (DNA): TGCAGCGTTATGAGGGCAGATGAAGCTTTCTTT. It yields the protein CSVMRADEAFF.

The gene calls are TRBV30 and TRBJ1-4; the D is unclear. V was cut by 5 bases and J by 0 bases, with 10 bases left in between. Per germline, CDR1 GTSNPN and CDR2 SVGIG (reference sequence). The CDR3 loop spans 14 amino acids. The CDR3 here is CAWAGLATNEKLFF. The CDR3 DNA reads TGTGCCTGGGCTGGTTTAGCAACTAATGAAAAACTGTTTTTT.

The chain's CDR3 is CASSKGQWNTEAFF. The CDR3 nucleotides read TGTGCCAGCAGTAAAGGACAGTGGAACACTGAAGCTTTCTTT. This chain links TRBV28 with TRBJ1-1; D might be TRBD1 (6 bases). The CDR3 loop spans 14 amino acids. Trimming removed 5 bases from V and 1 base from J, with 11 bases in between. Looked up from germline, CDR1 is MDHEN and CDR2 is SYDVKM. The full variable domain, in which reference TRBV28 and TRBJ1-1 provide the parts outside the CDR3, is DVKVTQSSRYLVKRTGEKVFLECVQDMDHENMFWYRQDPGLGLRLIYFSYDVKMKEKGDIPEGYSVSREKKERFSLILESASTNQTSMYLCASSKGQWNTEAFFGQGTRLTVV.

This chain connects TRBV5-1 to TRBJ1-4; tentative D call: TRBD1 (6 bases). The CDR3 has 14 residues. Deletions cut 2 bases from V and 7 bases from J, with 12 bases between. Germline CDR1 is SGHRS and CDR2 is YFSETQ. CDR3 sequence: CASSFGQGSEKLFF. CDR3 in DNA: TGCGCCAGCAGCTTCGGGCAGGGGAGTGAAAAACTGTTTTTT.

The genes are TRBV20-1 and TRBJ1-1, with D perhaps matching TRBD1 (5 bases). CDR1 and CDR2 (germline): DFQATT, SNEGSKA (reference sequence). The CDR3 sequence is 14 residues long. The germline V and J ends were trimmed by 3 bases and 4 bases, with 15 bases remaining between them. The CDR3 loop is CSASPIGGFTEAFF. The CDR3 nucleotides are TGCAGTGCTAGTCCCATCGGGGGGTTCACTGAAGCTTTCTTT.

The chain employs TRBV4-2 and TRBJ1-6; 9 nucleotides agree with TRBD1. The germline V gene encodes CDR1 LGHNA and CDR2 YNFKEQ. Trimming removed 0 bases from V and 7 bases from J; junction bases left unmatched: 4. The CDR3 sequence is 16 residues long. The DNA for the CDR3 is TGTGCCAGCAGCCAAGAGGGGGGGACAGGGAATTCACCCCTCCACTTT. It codes for CASSQEGGTGNSPLHF.

This rearrangement joins TRBV6-2 or TRBV6-3 to TRBJ1-1, with a tentative D call TRBD1 (5 bases). The CDR3 consists of 15 residues. The V gene lost 4 bases and the J gene lost 10 bases, with 22 bases spanning the gap. Germline CDR1 and CDR2: MNHEY and SVGEGT. The CDR3 loop reads CASSSAQGTLLGAFF. CDR3 bases: TGTGCCAGCAGTTCCGCCCAGGGCACTTTATTGGGAGCTTTCTTT.

The genes are TRBV28 and TRBJ1-2; TRBD1 matches 9 bases. The CDR3 consists of 14 residues. Per the germline V gene, CDR1 is MDHEN and CDR2 is SYDVKM. With V trimmed by 7 bases and J by 6 bases, 9 bases remained unmatched. In nucleotides, the CDR3 is TGTGCCAGCACCCTACAGGGGGCCGGTAATGGCTACACCTTC. Encoded protein: CASTLQGAGNGYTF.

V usage is TRBV28 and J usage is TRBJ1-2; maybe TRBD1 (6 bases). The CDR3 runs 13 residues. Germline-derived CDR1 and CDR2 are MDHEN and SYDVKM. Trimming pared 2 bases from V and 4 bases from J, leaving 8 bases between. The CDR3 DNA reads TGTGCCAGCAGTTTAGGGGGCAGCTATGGCTACACCTTC. Translated: CASSLGGSYGYTF.

The rearrangement links TRBV2 to TRBJ2-2; TRBD1 might be the D (6 bases). V lost 11 bases and J 7 bases, leaving 11 bases between the germline ends. Germline V lookup: CDR1 SNHLY, CDR2 FYNNEI. The CDR3 length is 11 residues. The CDR3 nucleotides read TGTGCCTGGGGGCAGGGCGGGGAGCTGTTTTTT. Translation gives CAWGQGGELFF. The whole variable domain, remainder taken from reference TRBV2 and TRBJ2-2, is EPEVTQTPSHQVTQMGQEVILRCVPISNHLYFYWYRQILGQKVEFLVSFYNNEISEKSEIFDDQFSVERPDGSNFTLKIRSTKLEDSAMYFCAWGQGGELFFGEGSRLTVL.

The J gene is TRBJ1-2, the V gene TRBV4-2; TRBD1 might be the D (5 bases). Germline-derived CDR1 and CDR2 are LGHNA and YNFKEQ. The CDR3 is 15 amino acids. V shed 1 base and J shed 6 bases, with 15 bases lying between them. This CDR3 is CASSQGLGRGDGYTF. In nucleotides, the CDR3 is TGTGCCAGCAGCCAAGGTCTTGGGAGGGGCGATGGCTACACCTTC.

This sequence joins TRBV12-3 or TRBV12-4 and TRBJ2-2; D not certain. CDR3 length: 13 residues. V lost 8 bases and J 0 bases, leaving 7 bases between the germline ends. CDR3 loop: CASLGSNTGELFF. Written as DNA, the CDR3 is TGTGCCAGCCTCGGGTCGAACACCGGGGAGCTGTTTTTT.

This clone has more than one count but fewer than ten. J is TRBJ2-5 and V is TRBV28, with 8 bases fitting TRBD1. The CDR3 spans 13 residues. Germline-derived CDR1 and CDR2 are MDHEN and SYDVKM. Trimming took 6 bases from V and 5 from J; bases not matched to a gene: 5. This CDR3 is CASSRDRGETQYF. The CDR3 coding sequence is TGTGCCAGCAGCCGTGACAGGGGTGAGACCCAGTACTTC.

The chain uses TRBV9 and TRBJ2-5; D is unclear. V gave up 0 bases and J gave up 5 bases, with 14 bases separating them. The length of the CDR3 is 15 residues. The V gene's germline CDR1 is SGDLS and CDR2 YYNGEE. The CDR3 sequence: CASSVASTPGETQYF. CDR3 bases: TGTGCCAGCAGCGTAGCTTCCACGCCCGGGGAGACCCAGTACTTC. The whole variable domain, filled in from reference TRBV9 and TRBJ2-5, reads DSGVTQTPKHLITATGQRVTLRCSPRSGDLSVYWYQQSLDQGLQFLIQYYNGEERAKGNILERFSAQQFPDLHSELNLSSLELGDSALYFCASSVASTPGETQYFGPGTRLLVL.

The chain has TRBV19 and TRBJ1-1; 7 bases map to TRBD1. The CDR3 totals 12 residues. The germline V gene encodes CDR1 LNHDA and CDR2 SQIVND (reference sequence). After removal of 4 bases from V and 11 bases from J, the junction contained 7 bases not matched to a gene. The CDR3 DNA reads TGTGCCAGTAGTACGCCGGGACAGACGGCTTTCTTT. This translates into CASSTPGQTAFF.

The chain recombines TRBV4-3 with TRBJ1-1; 9 bases line up with TRBD1. Germline V gene data show CDR1 as LGHNA and CDR2 as YSLEER. V shed 0 bases and J 4 bases; nucleotides not matched to a gene: 3. This CDR3 spans 15 amino acids. CDR3 in DNA: TGCGCCAGCAGCCAAGAGGGACAGGGTACCACTGAAGCTTTCTTT. Translated, it gives CASSQEGQGTTEAFF.

The rearrangement uses TRBV3-1 (or the pseudogene TRBV3-2) and TRBJ2-7; the match to TRBD2 covers 7 bases. The CDR3 covers 15 residues. V was clipped by 4 bases and J by 5 bases; unmatched bases: 11. CDR1 is LGHDT, CDR2 YNNKEL, per germline (reference sequence). Here the CDR3 DNA reads TGTGCCAGCAGCCTGGGGGGGACCGTGAGGGACGAGCAGTACTTC. It yields the protein CASSLGGTVRDEQYF.